A single T cell receptor (beta chain) is shown here with its context. Its matching antigen is unknown. In germline, CDR1 is LGHNA, CDR2 YSLEER. This CDR3 is built from 18 residues. Trimming at V came to 0 bases and at J to 3 bases, leaving 12 bases not matched to a gene. The data are from a study of CD8 T cells in ankylosing spondylitis. Study-wide results and caveats: Typical of ankylosing spondylitis blood, it appeared, was a TCR beta motif of under 10 highly homologous variants.

TCRdb called the 5' RACE reads again in MiXCR, with one record for every CDR3 protein. The sample records under 850,000 distinct CDR3 sequences, around 17% being singletons. The clonotype comes from a male donor with ankylosing spondylitis. The V gene is TRBV4-3, the J gene TRBJ2-7, with 9 bases identical to TRBD1. The sequencing sample was made of blood, either unsorted or a sorted T cell fraction (not recorded which). CDR3 coding DNA: TGCGCCAGCAGCCAAGATGCCGGGACAGGGTCGTCCTACTACGAGCAGTACTTC. Protein product: CASSQDAGTGSSYYEQYF.